The clone carrying this TCR beta chain was detected only a few times. Its antigen is unidentified. This sample was taken from a study of blood T cells in healthy people across ages. Notes on the study in general: Long-lived donors exceeded aged donors in naive CD4+ cells and diversity. Any conclusive comparison of naive versus antigen-experienced cells was prevented by using unsorted PBMCs.

Primed by a sample-barcoded 5' primer and a J-beta primer mix, a second PCR proceeded for about 6 to 12 cycles. MiXCR was run by TCRdb on the 5' RACE reads, yielding one entry per CDR3 protein. In the table there are 1,500,000 or so distinct CDR3 sequences, 55% to 75% of which are singletons. The CDR3 runs 16 residues. The V gene end was trimmed by 3 bases and the J gene end by 0 bases; junction bases not matched to a gene: 10. Per the germline V gene, CDR1 is DFQATT and CDR2 is SNEGSKA (reference sequence). The rearrangement uses TRBV20-1 and TRBJ2-7, with 8 bases aligning to TRBD1. This TCR came from a young man in good health. The sequenced material came from blood. CDR3 bases: TGCAGTGCTAGTTACCGGGACAGGACCTTCTCCTACGAGCAGTACTTC. Its translation is CSASYRDRTFSYEQYF.